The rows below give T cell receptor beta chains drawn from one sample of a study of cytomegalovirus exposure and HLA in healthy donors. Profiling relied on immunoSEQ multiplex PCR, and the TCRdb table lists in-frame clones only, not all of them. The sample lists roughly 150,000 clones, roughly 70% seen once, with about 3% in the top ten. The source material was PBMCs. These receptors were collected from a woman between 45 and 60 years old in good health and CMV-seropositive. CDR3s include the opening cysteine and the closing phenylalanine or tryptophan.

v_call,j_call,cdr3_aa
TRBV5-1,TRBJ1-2,CASSRAGSIKHGYTF
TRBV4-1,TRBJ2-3,CASSQRVTDTQYF
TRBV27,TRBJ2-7,CASSRPGQGKEYF
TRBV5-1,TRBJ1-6,CASSPGGQGLDPLHF
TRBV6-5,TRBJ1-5,CASSSSTEYQPQHF
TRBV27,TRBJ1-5,CASSKAGEVQPQHF
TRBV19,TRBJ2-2,CATQRDIYTGELFF
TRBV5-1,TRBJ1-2,CASSLGTGGYGYTF
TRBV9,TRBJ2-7,CASSSRDRLGYEQYF
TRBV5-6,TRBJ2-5,CASSHSRNPRGTQYF
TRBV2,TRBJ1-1,CASSPSLGGTGDVFF
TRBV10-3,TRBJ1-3,CAISGRQGTGNTIYF
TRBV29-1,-,CSVGMKRGPIHEQYF
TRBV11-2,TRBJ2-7,CASSWGQGYEQYF
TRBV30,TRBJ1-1,CAWSPNTRNTEAFF
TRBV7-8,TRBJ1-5,CASRGGRDNQPQHF
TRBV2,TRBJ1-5,CASSRIDQPQHF
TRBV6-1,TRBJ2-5,CASSEWGTSGGETQYF
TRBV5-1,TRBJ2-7,CASSAGTGGFGGQYF
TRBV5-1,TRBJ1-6,CASSLAQSHSPLHF
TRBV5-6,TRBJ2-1,CASSLDSDENNEQFF
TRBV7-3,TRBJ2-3,CASSPSGGEGTDTQYF
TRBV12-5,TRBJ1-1,CASGFRGGTPNTEAFF
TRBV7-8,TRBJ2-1,CASSSVPYNEQFF
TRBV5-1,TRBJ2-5,CASSLSGGNLQETQYF
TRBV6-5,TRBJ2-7,CASSYSSSFSYEQYF
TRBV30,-,CAWSVGRMYEQYF
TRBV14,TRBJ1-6,CASSQAGGEEPPLHF
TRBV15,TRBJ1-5,CATSRDREGVDQPQHF
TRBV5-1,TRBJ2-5,CASSRDGLAGDKTQYF
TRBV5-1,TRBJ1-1,CASSFRGRGQNTEAFF
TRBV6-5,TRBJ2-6,CASRGQSGANVLTF
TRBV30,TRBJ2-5,CAWSLNWGGETQYF
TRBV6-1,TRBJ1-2,CAGAGGQNYGYTF
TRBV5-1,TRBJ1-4,CASRPQGINEKLFF
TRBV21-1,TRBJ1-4,CASTTETNEKLFF
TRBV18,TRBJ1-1,CASSSTEGTEAFF
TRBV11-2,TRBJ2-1,CASSLNRDNEQFF
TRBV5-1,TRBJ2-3,CASSSGGGHTDTQYF
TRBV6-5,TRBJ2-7,CASSYSAGQEQYF
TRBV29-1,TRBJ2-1,CSVRGGAGADEQFF
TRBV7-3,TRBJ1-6,CASSLLGTGNSPLHF
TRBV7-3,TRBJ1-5,CASSKGHSGQPQHF
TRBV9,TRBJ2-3,CASSVAPDITDTQYF
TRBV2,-,CASSEGAGVSYEQYF
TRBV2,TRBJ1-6,CASSVLQGHNSPLHF
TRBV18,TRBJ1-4,CASSPTAKEKLFF
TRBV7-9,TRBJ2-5,CASSSGLAGIQETQYF
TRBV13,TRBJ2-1,CASSPQTGVNEQFF
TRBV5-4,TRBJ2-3,CASSLAGTSGGSTDTQYF
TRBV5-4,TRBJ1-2,CASSLSQDGYTF
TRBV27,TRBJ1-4,CASWSGDEKLFF
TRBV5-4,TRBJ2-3,CALGTRSDTQYF
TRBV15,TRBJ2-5,CATSGGTVPETQYF
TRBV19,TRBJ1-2,CASSILRAYGYTF
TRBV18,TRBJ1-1,CASSPTSRESEAFF
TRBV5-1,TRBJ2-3,CASSLRGRETDTQYF